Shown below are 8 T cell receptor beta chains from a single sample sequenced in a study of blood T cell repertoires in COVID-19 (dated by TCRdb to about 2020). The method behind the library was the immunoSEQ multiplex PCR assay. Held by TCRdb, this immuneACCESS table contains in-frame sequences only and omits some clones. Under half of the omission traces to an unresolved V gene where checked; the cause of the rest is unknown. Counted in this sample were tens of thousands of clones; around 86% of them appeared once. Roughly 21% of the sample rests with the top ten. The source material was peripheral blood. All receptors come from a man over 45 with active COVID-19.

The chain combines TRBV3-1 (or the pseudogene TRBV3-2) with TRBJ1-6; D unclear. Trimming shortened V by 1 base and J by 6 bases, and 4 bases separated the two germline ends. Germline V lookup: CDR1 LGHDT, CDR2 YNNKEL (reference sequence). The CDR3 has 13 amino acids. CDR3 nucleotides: TGTGCCAGCAGCCAAGGAGGTAATTCACCCCTCCACTTT. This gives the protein CASSQGGNSPLHF.

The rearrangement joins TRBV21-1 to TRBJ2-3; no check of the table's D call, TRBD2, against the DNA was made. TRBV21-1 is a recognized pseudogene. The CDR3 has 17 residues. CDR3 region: CASSLSGGGCGTDTQYF. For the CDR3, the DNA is TGTGCCAGCAGCCTCTCGGGAGGGGGCTGTGGGACAGATACGCAGTATTTT.

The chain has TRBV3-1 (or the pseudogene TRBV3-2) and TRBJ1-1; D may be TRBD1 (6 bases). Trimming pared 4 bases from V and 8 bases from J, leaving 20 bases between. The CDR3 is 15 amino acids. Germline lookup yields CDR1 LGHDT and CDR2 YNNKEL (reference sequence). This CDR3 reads CASSLTGFSGVEAFF. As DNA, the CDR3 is TGTGCCAGCAGCCTCACAGGGTTTAGCGGGGTAGAAGCTTTCTTT.

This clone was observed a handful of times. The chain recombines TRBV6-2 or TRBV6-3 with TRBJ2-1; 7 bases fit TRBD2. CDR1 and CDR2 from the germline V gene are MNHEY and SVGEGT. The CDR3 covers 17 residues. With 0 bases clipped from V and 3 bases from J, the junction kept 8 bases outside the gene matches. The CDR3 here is CASSYSPPGGIYNEQFF. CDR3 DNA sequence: TGTGCCAGCAGTTACTCGCCTCCGGGAGGTATCTACAATGAGCAGTTCTTC.

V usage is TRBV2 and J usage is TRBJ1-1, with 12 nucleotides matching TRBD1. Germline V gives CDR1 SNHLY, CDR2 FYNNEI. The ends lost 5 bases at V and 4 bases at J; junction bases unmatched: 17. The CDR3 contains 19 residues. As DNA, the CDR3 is TGTGCCAGCAGTACAGAACGAGGGACAGGGGGCTGGGTGAGCACTGAAGCTTTCTTT. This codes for CASSTERGTGGWVSTEAFF.

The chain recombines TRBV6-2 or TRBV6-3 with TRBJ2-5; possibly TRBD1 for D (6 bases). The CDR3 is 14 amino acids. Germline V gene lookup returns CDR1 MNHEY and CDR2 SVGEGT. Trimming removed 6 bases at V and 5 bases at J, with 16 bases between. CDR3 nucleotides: TGTGCCAGCAGCCCCAGACTGAGGGGGGAGACCCAGTACTTC. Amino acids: CASSPRLRGETQYF.

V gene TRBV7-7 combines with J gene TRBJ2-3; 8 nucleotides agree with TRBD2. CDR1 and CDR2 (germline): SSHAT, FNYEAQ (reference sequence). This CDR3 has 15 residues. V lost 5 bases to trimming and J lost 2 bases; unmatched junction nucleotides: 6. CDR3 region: CASSPGGDYTDTQYF. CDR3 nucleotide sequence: TGTGCCAGCAGCCCCGGGGGGGATTACACAGATACGCAGTATTTT.

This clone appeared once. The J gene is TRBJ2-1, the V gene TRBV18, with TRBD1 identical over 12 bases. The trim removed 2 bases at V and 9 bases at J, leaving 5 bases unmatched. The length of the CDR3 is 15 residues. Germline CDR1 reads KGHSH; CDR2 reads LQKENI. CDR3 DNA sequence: TGTGCCAGCTCACCAGGGACAGGGGGCGGGATTGAGCAGTTCTTC. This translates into CASSPGTGGGIEQFF.